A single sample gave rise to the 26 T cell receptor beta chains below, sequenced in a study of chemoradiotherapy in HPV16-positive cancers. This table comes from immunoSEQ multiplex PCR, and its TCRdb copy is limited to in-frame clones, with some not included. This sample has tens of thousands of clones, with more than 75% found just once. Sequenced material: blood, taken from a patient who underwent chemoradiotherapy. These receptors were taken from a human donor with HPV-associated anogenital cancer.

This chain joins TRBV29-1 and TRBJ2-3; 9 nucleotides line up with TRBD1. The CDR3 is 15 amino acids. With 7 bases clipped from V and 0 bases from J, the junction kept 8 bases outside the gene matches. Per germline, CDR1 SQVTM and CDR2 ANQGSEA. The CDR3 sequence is CSAHGTGTSTDTQYF. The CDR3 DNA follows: TGCAGCGCCCATGGGACAGGGACTAGCACAGATACGCAGTATTTT.

The CDR3 sequence is CASSLSGVGSTDTQYF. The DNA for the CDR3 is TGTGCCAGCAGCTTAAGCGGGGTGGGGAGCACAGATACGCAGTATTTT. This rearrangement joins TRBV11-3 to TRBJ2-3; 7 bases match TRBD2. The ends lost 2 bases at V and 0 bases at J; junction bases unmatched: 5. The CDR3 contains 16 residues. Germline V CDR1 and CDR2: SGHNT, YENEEA.

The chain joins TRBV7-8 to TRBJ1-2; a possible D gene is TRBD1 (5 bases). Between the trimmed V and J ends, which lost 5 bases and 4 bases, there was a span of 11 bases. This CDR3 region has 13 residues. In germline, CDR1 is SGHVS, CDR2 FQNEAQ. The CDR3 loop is CASSPTGAYGYTF. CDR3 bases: TGTGCCAGCAGCCCGACCGGGGCCTATGGCTACACCTTC.

This chain's CDR3 is CASSEEGQGSPLHF. The CDR3 DNA is TGTGCCAGCAGTGAAGAAGGGCAGGGGTCACCCCTCCACTTT. The rearrangement uses TRBV2 and TRBJ1-6, with D possibly being TRBD1 (6 bases). The germline CDR1 and CDR2 sequences are SNHLY and FYNNEI. The CDR3 loop spans 14 amino acids. Trimming removed 1 base from V and 10 bases from J, with 11 bases in between. The whole variable domain, remainder taken from reference TRBV2 and TRBJ1-6, is EPEVTQTPSHQVTQMGQEVILRCVPISNHLYFYWYRQILGQKVEFLVSFYNNEISEKSEIFDDQFSVERPDGSNFTLKIRSTKLEDSAMYFCASSEEGQGSPLHFGNGTRLTVT.

Here the CDR3 reads CASSSSRQGGDTEAFF. The CDR3 DNA reads as TGTGCCAGCAGCTCTTCTCGTCAGGGAGGGGACACTGAAGCTTTCTTT. J is TRBJ1-1 and V is TRBV11-2; maybe TRBD1 (5 bases). CDR3 length: 16 residues. Germline CDR1 is SGHAT and CDR2 is FQNNGV. V was shortened by 4 bases and J by 3 bases, with 18 bases between the two germline ends.

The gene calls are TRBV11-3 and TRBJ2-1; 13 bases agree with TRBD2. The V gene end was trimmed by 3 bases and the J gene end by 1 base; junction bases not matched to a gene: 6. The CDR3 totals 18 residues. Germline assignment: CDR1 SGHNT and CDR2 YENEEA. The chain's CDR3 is CASSFKTSGGTSYNEQFF. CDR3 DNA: TGTGCCAGCAGCTTCAAGACTAGCGGGGGGACATCCTACAATGAGCAGTTCTTC.

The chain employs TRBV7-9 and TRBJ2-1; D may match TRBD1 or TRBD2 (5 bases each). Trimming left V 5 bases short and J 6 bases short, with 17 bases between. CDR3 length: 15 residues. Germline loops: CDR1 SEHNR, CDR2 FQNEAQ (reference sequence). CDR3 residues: CASSKSGAFINEQFF. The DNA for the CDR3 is TGTGCCAGCAGCAAATCCGGGGCCTTCATCAATGAGCAGTTCTTC.

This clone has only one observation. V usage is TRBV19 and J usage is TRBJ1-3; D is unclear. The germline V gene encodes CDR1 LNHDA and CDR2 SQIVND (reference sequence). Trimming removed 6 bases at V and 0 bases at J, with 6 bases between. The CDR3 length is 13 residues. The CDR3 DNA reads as TGTGCCAGTAGAATTAGCTCTGGAAACACCATATATTTT. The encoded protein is CASRISSGNTIYF.

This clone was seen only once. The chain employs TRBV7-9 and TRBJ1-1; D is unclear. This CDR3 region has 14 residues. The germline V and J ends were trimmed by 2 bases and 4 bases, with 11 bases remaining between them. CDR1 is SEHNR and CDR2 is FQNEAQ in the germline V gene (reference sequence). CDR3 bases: TGTGCCAGCAGCTTAAGTGGGCCGCGCACTGAAGCTTTCTTT. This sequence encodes CASSLSGPRTEAFF.

The CDR3 sequence is CASSLQPGAGAFF. The CDR3, as DNA: TGTGCCAGCAGCTTACAGCCGGGGGCGGGGGCTTTCTTT. V gene TRBV11-3 combines with J gene TRBJ1-1, with D tentatively TRBD1 (6 bases). Per the germline V gene, CDR1 is SGHNT and CDR2 is YENEEA. V was trimmed by 2 bases and J by 11 bases, leaving 15 bases between them. The CDR3 sequence is 13 residues long.

The DNA of the CDR3 is TGCGCCAGCAGCTTGGCACAGGGGAGTCTGAACACTGAAGCTTTCTTT. It yields the protein CASSLAQGSLNTEAFF. The genes are TRBV5-1 and TRBJ1-1, with 7 bases matching TRBD1. Germline V gene lookup returns CDR1 SGHRS and CDR2 YFSETQ. The CDR3 contains 16 residues. V lost 0 bases, J lost 0 bases, and 5 bases stayed unmatched.

CDR3 loop: CASSETTGGNTEAFF. DNA for the CDR3: TGTGCCAGCAGCGAGACGACAGGGGGCAACACTGAAGCTTTCTTT. The chain couples TRBV7-6 to TRBJ1-1; 10 bases align to TRBD1. Trimming cost V 5 bases and J 2 bases; bases outside gene matches: 5. The CDR3 loop spans 15 amino acids. Germline loops: CDR1 SGHVS, CDR2 FNYEAQ.

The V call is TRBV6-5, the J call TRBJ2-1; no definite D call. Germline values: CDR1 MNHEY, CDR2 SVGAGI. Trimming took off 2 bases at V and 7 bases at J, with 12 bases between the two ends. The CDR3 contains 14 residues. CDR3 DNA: TGTGCCAGCAGTTACAGCCTTTCTGAAAATGAGCAGTTCTTC. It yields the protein CASSYSLSENEQFF.

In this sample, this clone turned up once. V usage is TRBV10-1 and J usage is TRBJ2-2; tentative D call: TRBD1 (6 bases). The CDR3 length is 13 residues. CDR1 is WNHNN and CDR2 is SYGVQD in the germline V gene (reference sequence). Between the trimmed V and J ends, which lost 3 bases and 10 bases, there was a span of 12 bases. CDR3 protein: CASSDPGGEELFF. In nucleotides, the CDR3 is TGCGCCAGCAGTGACCCTGGGGGCGAGGAGCTGTTTTTT.

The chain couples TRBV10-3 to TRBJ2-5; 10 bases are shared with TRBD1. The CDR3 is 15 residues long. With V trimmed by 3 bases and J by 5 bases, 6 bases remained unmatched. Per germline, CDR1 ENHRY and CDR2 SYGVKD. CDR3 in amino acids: CAISEGTGDGETQYF. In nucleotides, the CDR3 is TGTGCCATCAGTGAAGGGACAGGGGACGGGGAGACCCAGTACTTC.

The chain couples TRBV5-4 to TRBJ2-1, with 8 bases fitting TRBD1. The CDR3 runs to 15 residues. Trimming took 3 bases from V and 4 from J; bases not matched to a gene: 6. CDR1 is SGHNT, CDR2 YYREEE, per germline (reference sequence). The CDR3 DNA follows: TGTGCCAGCAGCTCCCGGGACAGGCGGTACAATGAGCAGTTCTTC. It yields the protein CASSSRDRRYNEQFF.

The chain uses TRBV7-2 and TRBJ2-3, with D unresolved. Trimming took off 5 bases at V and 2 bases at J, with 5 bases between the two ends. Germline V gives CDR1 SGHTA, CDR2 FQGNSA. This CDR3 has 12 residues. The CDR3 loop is CASSQPTDTQYF. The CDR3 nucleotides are TGTGCCAGCAGCCAACCCACAGATACGCAGTATTTT.

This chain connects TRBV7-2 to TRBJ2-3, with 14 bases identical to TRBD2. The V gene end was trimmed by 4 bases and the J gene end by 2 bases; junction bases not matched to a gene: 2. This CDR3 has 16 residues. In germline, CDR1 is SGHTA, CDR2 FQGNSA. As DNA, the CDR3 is TGTGCCAGCAGCTGGACTAGCGGGGGGCCCACAGATACGCAGTATTTT. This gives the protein CASSWTSGGPTDTQYF.

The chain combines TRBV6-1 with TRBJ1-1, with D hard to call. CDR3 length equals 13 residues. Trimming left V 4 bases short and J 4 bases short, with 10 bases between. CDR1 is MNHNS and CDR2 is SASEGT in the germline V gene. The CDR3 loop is CASSGRGSTEAFF. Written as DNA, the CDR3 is TGTGCCAGCAGTGGTCGGGGTAGCACTGAAGCTTTCTTT.

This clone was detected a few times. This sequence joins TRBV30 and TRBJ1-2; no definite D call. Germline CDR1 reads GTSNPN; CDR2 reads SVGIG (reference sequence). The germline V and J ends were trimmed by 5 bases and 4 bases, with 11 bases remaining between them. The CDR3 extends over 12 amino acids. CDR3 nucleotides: TGTGCCTGGCCCCGGGCCCTCTATGGCTACACCTTC. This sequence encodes CAWPRALYGYTF.

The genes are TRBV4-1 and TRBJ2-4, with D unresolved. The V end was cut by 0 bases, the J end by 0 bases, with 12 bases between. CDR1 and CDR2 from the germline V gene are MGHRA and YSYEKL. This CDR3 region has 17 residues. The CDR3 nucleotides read TGCGCCAGCAGCCAAGAGTGGTGGGGAATAGCCAAAAACATTCAGTACTTC. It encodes CASSQEWWGIAKNIQYF.

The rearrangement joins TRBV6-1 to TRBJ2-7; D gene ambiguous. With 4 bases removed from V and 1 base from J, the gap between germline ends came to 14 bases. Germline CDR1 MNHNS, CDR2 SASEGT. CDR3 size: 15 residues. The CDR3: CASSGFGMVSYEQYV. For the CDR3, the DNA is TGTGCCAGCAGTGGGTTTGGTATGGTGTCCTACGAGCAGTACGTC.

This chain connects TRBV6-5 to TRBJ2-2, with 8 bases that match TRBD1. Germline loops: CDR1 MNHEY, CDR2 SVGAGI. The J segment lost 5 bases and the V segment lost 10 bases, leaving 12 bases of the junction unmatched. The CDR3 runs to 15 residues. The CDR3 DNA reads TGTGCCACCAAAAGGGGACAGGCATGGACCGGGGAGCTGTTTTTT. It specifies CATKRGQAWTGELFF.

The CDR3 coding sequence is TGTGCCAGCAGGACAGAGACTGAAGCTTTCTTT. Translated: CASRTETEAFF. The rearrangement links TRBV6-1 to TRBJ1-1; perhaps TRBD1 as D (5 bases). V was pared by 6 bases and J by 5 bases, with 7 bases between. The V gene's germline CDR1 is MNHNS and CDR2 SASEGT. The CDR3 is 11 amino acids.

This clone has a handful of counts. The CDR3 spells CASSRDGSYGYTF. In DNA form, the CDR3 reads TGTGCCAGTAGCAGGGACGGGTCGTATGGCTACACCTTC. This chain joins TRBV19 and TRBJ1-2; a weak D match, TRBD1 (5 bases). From germline, CDR1 is LNHDA and CDR2 SQIVND (reference sequence). CDR3 size: 13 residues. The V end lost 6 bases, the J end lost 5 bases, and 13 bases lay between the germline ends.

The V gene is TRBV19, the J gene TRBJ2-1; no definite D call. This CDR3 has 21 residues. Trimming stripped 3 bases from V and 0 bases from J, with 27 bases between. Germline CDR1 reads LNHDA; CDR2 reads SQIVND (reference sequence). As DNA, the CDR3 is TGTGCCAGTAGTATCCGACGATGGGATAACCACGGTGAAAGCTCCTACAATGAGCAGTTCTTC. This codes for CASSIRRWDNHGESSYNEQFF.